This T cell receptor (beta chain) stems from a study of blood T cell repertoires in COVID-19. Turning to the study itself: Some COVID-19 samples were acute and others convalescent; all came from the United States, Italy and Spain.

Per the original methods: Estimated nucleated cell counts came from reference gene primer amplification. The protocol was immunoSEQ multiplex PCR, while the TCRdb copy is restricted to in-frame clones and leaves out a portion. V and J calls and clone size are given by that table; D and trimming were obtained from the DNA. The data hold more than 150,000 clones, with roughly four fifths observed a single time. Participants' own reports of clinical history determined their cohort assignment. This receptor was taken from a man between 40 and 49 years old who had recovered from COVID-19. Sequenced sample: PBMCs or T cells enriched from blood (not recorded which).

Here the CDR3 reads CSPSYRETQYF. Written as DNA, the CDR3 is TGCAGTCCAAGCTACCGGGAAACGCAGTATTTT. The genes are TRBV20-1 and TRBJ2-3; possible D gene TRBD2, 5 bases. V was trimmed by 8 bases and J by 9 bases, leaving 15 bases between them. Germline V gene data show CDR1 as DFQATT and CDR2 as SNEGSKA (reference sequence). There are 11 residues in the CDR3.